The clone carrying this TCR beta chain was counted between two and nine times. Trimming cost V 4 bases and J 8 bases; bases outside gene matches: 11. Germline V gene sequence: CDR1 SGHVS, CDR2 FQNEAQ. This CDR3 region has 15 residues. The sample belongs to a study of molecular identifiers for immune sequencing clone quantification. TCRdb re-called the PCR reads with MiXCR, one entry per CDR3 protein. The sample yields around 100,000 distinct CDR3 sequences, 35% to 40% seen once. Sequencing was done on a sample of naive CD8+ T cells from blood, with Jurkat cell RNA spiked in. Subset given: FACS-sorted CD8+CD4-CCR7+CD45RA+ naive T cells. The chain carries TRBV7-8 and TRBJ2-1; 7 bases align to TRBD1. This TCR derives from a human donor in good health. Some libraries in this study had Jurkat cell RNA spiked in. The CDR3 DNA follows: TGTGCCAGCAGCTACGAGACAGGGCTAGGTGATGAGCAGTTCTTC. Translation: CASSYETGLGDEQFF.